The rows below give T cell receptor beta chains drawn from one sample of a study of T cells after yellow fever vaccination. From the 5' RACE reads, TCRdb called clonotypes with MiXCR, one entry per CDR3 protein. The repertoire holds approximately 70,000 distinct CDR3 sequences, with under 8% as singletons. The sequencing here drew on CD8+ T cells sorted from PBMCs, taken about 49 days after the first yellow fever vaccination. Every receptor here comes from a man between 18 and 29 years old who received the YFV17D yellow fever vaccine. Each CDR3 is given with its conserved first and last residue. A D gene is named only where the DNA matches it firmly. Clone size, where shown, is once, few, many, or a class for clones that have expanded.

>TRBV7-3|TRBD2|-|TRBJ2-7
TGTGCCAGCAGCCGGACGGGGGGCTACGAGCAGTACTTC
CASSRTGGYEQYF
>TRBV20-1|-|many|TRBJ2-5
TGCAGTGCTAGGCACCAAGAGACCCAGTACTTC
CSARHQETQYF
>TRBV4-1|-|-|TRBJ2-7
TGCGCCAGCAGTGAACTGCTCTCCTACGAGCAGTACTTC
CASSELLSYEQYF
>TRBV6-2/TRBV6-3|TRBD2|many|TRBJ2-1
TGTGCCAGCAGTCCCCGGGGGGGAATATTTTACAATGAGCAGTTCTTC
CASSPRGGIFYNEQFF
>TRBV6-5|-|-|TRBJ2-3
TGTGCCAGCAGTTACGGTGGCTCAGAAACAGATACGCAGTATTTT
CASSYGGSETDTQYF
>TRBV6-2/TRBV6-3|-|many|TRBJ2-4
TGTGCCAGCAGTTCCTGGACTGTACTAGCCAAAAACATTCAGTACTTC
CASSSWTVLAKNIQYF
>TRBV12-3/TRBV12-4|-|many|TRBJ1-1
TGTGCCAGCAGGCAGGGCGGTGCTGAAGCTTTCTTT
CASRQGGAEAFF
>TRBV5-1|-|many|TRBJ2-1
TGCGCCAGCAGCTTGACTAGACGACCTGATTACAATGAGCAGTTCTTC
CASSLTRRPDYNEQFF
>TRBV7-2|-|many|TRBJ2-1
TGTGCCAGCAGTAAAGGGCTGGGGAACTCCTACAATGAGCAGTTCTTC
CASSKGLGNSYNEQFF
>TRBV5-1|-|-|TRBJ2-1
TGCGCCAGCAGCACATACGTAACCGGTGCCCCCCACAATGAGCAGTTCTTC
CASSTYVTGAPHNEQFF
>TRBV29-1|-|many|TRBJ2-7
TGCAGCGTTGAAATATTTGGGCAGTACGAGCAGTACTTC
CSVEIFGQYEQYF
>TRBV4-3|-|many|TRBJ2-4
TGCGCCAGCAGCCAAGAACCAACAGTGTCGGCCAAAAACATTCAGTACTTC
CASSQEPTVSAKNIQYF
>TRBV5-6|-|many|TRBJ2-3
TGTGCCAGCAGCCTGATTGACGGTAGCACAGATACGCAGTATTTT
CASSLIDGSTDTQYF
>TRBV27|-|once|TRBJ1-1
TGTGCCAGCTCCACATTGCTGAACACTGAAGCTTTCTTT
CASSTLLNTEAFF
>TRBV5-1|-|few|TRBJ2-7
TGCGCCAGCAGCCCCGCGGGACAGACAACCTACGAGCAGTACTTC
CASSPAGQTTYEQYF
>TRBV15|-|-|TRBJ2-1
TGTGCCACCAGCAGCCCCAGGGCGGACGAATGGTTCTTC
CATSSPRADEWFF
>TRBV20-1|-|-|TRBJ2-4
TGCAGTGCCGATGTTTGGCTTAATCTCGAAGCCAAAAACATTCAGTACTTC
CSADVWLNLEAKNIQYF
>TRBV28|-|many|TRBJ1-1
TGTGCCAGCAGTCCAACAGTAAACACTGAAGCTTTCTTT
CASSPTVNTEAFF
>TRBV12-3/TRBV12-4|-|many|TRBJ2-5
TGTGCCAGCCACGGAGGCGGGGACCAAGAGACCCAGTACTTC
CASHGGGDQETQYF
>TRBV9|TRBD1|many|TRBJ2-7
TGTGCCAGCAGTGCCGGGACAGAATATTACGAGCAGTACTTC
CASSAGTEYYEQYF
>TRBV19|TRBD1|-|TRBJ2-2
TGTGCCAGTAGTATGACAGGGCGTCCTTGGAACACCGGGGAGCTGTTTTTT
CASSMTGRPWNTGELFF
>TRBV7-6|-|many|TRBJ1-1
TGTGCCAGCAGCACCGAACCGACGAACACTGAAGCTTTCTTT
CASSTEPTNTEAFF
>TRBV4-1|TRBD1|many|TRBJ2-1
TGCGCCAGCAGCCAGGGAGCCCGGACAGGGGTATCCAATGAGCAGTTCTTC
CASSQGARTGVSNEQFF
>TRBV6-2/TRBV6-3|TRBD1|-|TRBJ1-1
TGTGCCAGCAACAACAGGGGGCTCAGGACTGAAGCTTTCTTT
CASNNRGLRTEAFF
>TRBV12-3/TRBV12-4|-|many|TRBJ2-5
TGTGCCAGCAGTCCGACTTGGCAAGAGACCCAGTACTTC
CASSPTWQETQYF
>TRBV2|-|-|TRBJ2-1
TGTGCCAGCAGTCCCCTCGGTGAGGAGGAGAATGAGCAGTTCTTC
CASSPLGEEENEQFF
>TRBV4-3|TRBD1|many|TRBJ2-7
TGCGCCAGCAGCCAGATCTTACAGGGGGCGGGAGAGCAGTACTTC
CASSQILQGAGEQYF
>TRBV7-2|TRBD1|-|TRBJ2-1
TGTGCCAGCACCCGGGACAGCTTTTCCTACAATGAGCAGTTCTTC
CASTRDSFSYNEQFF
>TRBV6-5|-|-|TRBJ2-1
TGTGCCAGCAGTTACTCCGGGGCCAATGAGCAGTTCTTC
CASSYSGANEQFF
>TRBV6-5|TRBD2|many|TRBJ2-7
TGTGCCAGCAGTACTCCGGGACTAGCGGAATACGAGCAGTACTTC
CASSTPGLAEYEQYF
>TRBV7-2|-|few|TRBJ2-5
TGTGCCAGCAGCTTAGGGAGGGACGACAGAGCCGACGAGACCCAGTACTTC
CASSLGRDDRADETQYF
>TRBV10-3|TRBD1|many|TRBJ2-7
TGTGCCATCAGTAAAATTGAGACAGGGACAAAGTACGAGCAGTACTTC
CAISKIETGTKYEQYF
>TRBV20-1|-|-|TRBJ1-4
TGCAGTGCTAGAGATAAGAGGGGCGGATGGAAACTGTTTTTT
CSARDKRGGWKLFF
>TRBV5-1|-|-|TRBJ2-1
TGCGCCAGCAGCCAGTTCGTCGGGGGAGGCTATGAGCAGTTCTTC
CASSQFVGGGYEQFF
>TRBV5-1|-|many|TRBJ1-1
TGCGCCAGCAGCCCGGGGGCGGTTCCTGAAGCTTTCTTT
CASSPGAVPEAFF
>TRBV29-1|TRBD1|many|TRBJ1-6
TGCAGCGTTGAAGACGGACAGGGTTCACCCCTCCACTTT
CSVEDGQGSPLHF
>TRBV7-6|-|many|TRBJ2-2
TGTGCCAGCAGCTTAGACAGAGCCACCGGGGAGCTGTTTTTT
CASSLDRATGELFF
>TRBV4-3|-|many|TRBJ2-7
TGCGCCAGCAGCCCCTACTTACGGGGCCACGAGCAGTACTTC
CASSPYLRGHEQYF
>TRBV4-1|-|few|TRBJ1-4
TGCGCCAGCAGCCTTGGGACTGAGAGGAATGAAAAACTGTTTTTT
CASSLGTERNEKLFF
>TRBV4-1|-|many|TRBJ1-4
TGCGCCAGCAGCCACGTAGAAGGCAGACTTAATGAAAAACTGTTTTTT
CASSHVEGRLNEKLFF
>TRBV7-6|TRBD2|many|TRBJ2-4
TGTGCCAGCAGCTTAGGGCGGGGGGGACTCTACATTCAGTACTTC
CASSLGRGGLYIQYF
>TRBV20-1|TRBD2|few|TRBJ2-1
TGCAGTGTCGAGACTAGCGGGGGAACTAACTCTGCCTACAATGAGCAGTTCTTC
CSVETSGGTNSAYNEQFF
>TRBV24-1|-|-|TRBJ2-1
TGTGCCACCAGTGATTTGCAGCATCTCAGCTCCTACAATGAGCAGTTCTTC
CATSDLQHLSSYNEQFF
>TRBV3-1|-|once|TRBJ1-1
TGTGCCTGCTCCAAAGAAAACTACAGATACACTGAAGCTTTCTTT
CACSKENYRYTEAFF
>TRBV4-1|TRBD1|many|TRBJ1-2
TGCGCCAGCAGCCATACAGGGGTTGACTATGGCTACACCTTC
CASSHTGVDYGYTF
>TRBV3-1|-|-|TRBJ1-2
TGTGCCAGCAGCCTCGAGGGTGTAGATGGCTACACCTTC
CASSLEGVDGYTF
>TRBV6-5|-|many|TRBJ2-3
TGTGCCAGCAGTCCTTTGAGTGGGGGAACAGATACGCAGTATTTT
CASSPLSGGTDTQYF